This is a list of T cell receptor beta chains from one sample in a study of T cell responses to AZD1222 COVID-19 vaccine. Method: immunoSEQ multiplex PCR; TCRdb's copy keeps in-frame clones and lacks some. The data show around 160,000 clones, about 90% seen once. This material consisted of peripheral blood, taken 28 days after the second AZD1222 dose. The receptors stem from an adult who received the AZD1222 COVID-19 vaccine. CDR3s include the opening cysteine and the closing phenylalanine or tryptophan. Fields, in order: clone size, V gene, J gene, D gene, CDR3 protein, CDR3 DNA. The D gene is left open where the match is weak. A row's size may be missing; if present it is once, few, many or a size class.

clone_size: few; v_call: TRBV9; j_call: TRBJ1-2; d_call: NA; cdr3_aa: CASKGPANYGYTF; cdr3_nt: TGTGCCAGCAAGGGGCCAGCTAACTATGGCTACACCTTC
clone_size: NA; v_call: TRBV30; j_call: TRBJ2-1; d_call: NA; cdr3_aa: CAWSRGDQYNEQFF; cdr3_nt: TGTGCCTGGAGTAGGGGGGATCAATACAATGAGCAGTTCTTC
clone_size: once; v_call: TRBV19; j_call: TRBJ1-4; d_call: NA; cdr3_aa: CASSIRGQGPLNEKLFF; cdr3_nt: TGTGCCAGTAGTATAAGAGGGCAGGGCCCCCTTAATGAAAAACTGTTTTTT
clone_size: NA; v_call: TRBV6-1; j_call: TRBJ1-1; d_call: NA; cdr3_aa: CASSEGLTEAFF; cdr3_nt: TGTGCCAGCAGTGAAGGGTTGACTGAAGCTTTCTTT
clone_size: NA; v_call: TRBV6-4; j_call: TRBJ2-2; d_call: NA; cdr3_aa: CASSDSIRGAANTGELFF; cdr3_nt: TGTGCCAGCAGTGACTCGATTCGGGGGGCCGCGAACACCGGGGAGCTGTTTTTT
clone_size: few; v_call: TRBV7-2; j_call: TRBJ2-4; d_call: NA; cdr3_aa: CASSFPFGQGRPPNLYF; cdr3_nt: TGTGCCAGCAGCTTCCCGTTCGGTCAGGGGAGGCCCCCCAACCTGTACTTC
clone_size: NA; v_call: TRBV4-1; j_call: TRBJ2-2; d_call: TRBD1; cdr3_aa: CASSRDRFGELFF; cdr3_nt: TGCGCCAGCAGCCGGGACAGATTTGGGGAGCTGTTTTTT
clone_size: NA; v_call: TRBV6-5; j_call: TRBJ1-5; d_call: NA; cdr3_aa: CASRNGVEQPQHF; cdr3_nt: TGTGCCAGCAGAAATGGGGTCGAACAGCCCCAGCATTTT
clone_size: NA; v_call: TRBV5-1; j_call: TRBJ1-4; d_call: TRBD1; cdr3_aa: CASSHGQANEKLFF; cdr3_nt: TGCGCCAGCAGCCACGGACAGGCTAATGAAAAACTGTTTTTT
clone_size: NA; v_call: TRBV7-2; j_call: TRBJ2-1; d_call: TRBD2; cdr3_aa: CASSSMAGGRNEQFF; cdr3_nt: TGTGCCAGCAGCTCCATGGCGGGAGGGCGCAATGAGCAGTTCTTC
clone_size: NA; v_call: TRBV7-9; j_call: TRBJ1-4; d_call: NA; cdr3_aa: CASSLGGQSAEKLFF; cdr3_nt: TGTGCCAGCAGCTTGGGTGGACAATCGGCTGAAAAACTGTTTTTT
clone_size: NA; v_call: TRBV11-2; j_call: TRBJ2-5; d_call: TRBD2; cdr3_aa: CASSFGTSGGGETQYF; cdr3_nt: TGTGCCAGCAGCTTCGGGACTAGCGGGGGGGGAGAGACCCAGTACTTC
clone_size: NA; v_call: TRBV11-2; j_call: TRBJ1-2; d_call: TRBD1; cdr3_aa: CASSRLQGANYGYTF; cdr3_nt: TGTGCCAGCAGCCGCCTCCAGGGGGCTAACTATGGCTACACCTTC
clone_size: NA; v_call: TRBV7-2; j_call: TRBJ1-2; d_call: NA; cdr3_aa: CASSLGSVAGYTF; cdr3_nt: TGTGCCAGCAGCTTAGGCAGTGTCGCTGGCTACACCTTC
clone_size: NA; v_call: TRBV30; j_call: TRBJ1-1; d_call: NA; cdr3_aa: CAWSYQENTEAFF; cdr3_nt: TGTGCCTGGAGTTATCAGGAGAACACTGAAGCTTTCTTT
clone_size: NA; v_call: TRBV6-5; j_call: TRBJ2-5; d_call: NA; cdr3_aa: CASRYRVGETQYF; cdr3_nt: TGTGCCAGCAGATACAGGGTCGGCGAGACCCAGTACTTC
clone_size: NA; v_call: TRBV24-1; j_call: TRBJ2-1; d_call: TRBD2; cdr3_aa: CATSDAGTSEYNEQFF; cdr3_nt: TGTGCCACCAGTGACGCTGGGACTAGCGAATACAATGAGCAGTTCTTC
clone_size: NA; v_call: TRBV3-1/TRBV3-2; j_call: TRBJ2-4; d_call: TRBD2; cdr3_aa: CASSQPILAYPKNIQYF; cdr3_nt: TGTGCCAGCAGCCAACCGATACTAGCGTACCCCAAAAACATTCAGTACTTC
clone_size: NA; v_call: TRBV19; j_call: TRBJ2-3; d_call: TRBD2; cdr3_aa: CASKEAGRSTDTQYF; cdr3_nt: TGTGCCAGTAAGGAAGCGGGGAGAAGCACAGATACGCAGTATTTT
clone_size: NA; v_call: TRBV6-5; j_call: TRBJ2-5; d_call: TRBD2; cdr3_aa: CASRLAGEETQYF; cdr3_nt: TGTGCCAGCCGATTAGCGGGGGAAGAGACCCAGTACTTC
clone_size: NA; v_call: TRBV27; j_call: TRBJ2-1; d_call: TRBD1; cdr3_aa: CASAVGGQGYNEQFF; cdr3_nt: TGTGCCAGCGCCGTAGGGGGACAGGGGTACAATGAGCAGTTCTTC
clone_size: NA; v_call: TRBV5-1; j_call: TRBJ2-1; d_call: TRBD2; cdr3_aa: CASSSSGSSYNEQFF; cdr3_nt: TGCGCCAGCAGCTCTAGCGGGAGCTCCTACAATGAGCAGTTCTTC
clone_size: NA; v_call: TRBV4-3; j_call: TRBJ1-6; d_call: NA; cdr3_aa: CASSPTDSYNSPLHF; cdr3_nt: TGCGCCAGCAGCCCAACAGACAGTTATAATTCACCCCTCCACTTT
clone_size: NA; v_call: TRBV18; j_call: TRBJ1-5; d_call: NA; cdr3_aa: CASSADAGTDQPQHF; cdr3_nt: TGTGCCAGCTCAGCGGACGCAGGAACGGATCAGCCCCAGCATTTT